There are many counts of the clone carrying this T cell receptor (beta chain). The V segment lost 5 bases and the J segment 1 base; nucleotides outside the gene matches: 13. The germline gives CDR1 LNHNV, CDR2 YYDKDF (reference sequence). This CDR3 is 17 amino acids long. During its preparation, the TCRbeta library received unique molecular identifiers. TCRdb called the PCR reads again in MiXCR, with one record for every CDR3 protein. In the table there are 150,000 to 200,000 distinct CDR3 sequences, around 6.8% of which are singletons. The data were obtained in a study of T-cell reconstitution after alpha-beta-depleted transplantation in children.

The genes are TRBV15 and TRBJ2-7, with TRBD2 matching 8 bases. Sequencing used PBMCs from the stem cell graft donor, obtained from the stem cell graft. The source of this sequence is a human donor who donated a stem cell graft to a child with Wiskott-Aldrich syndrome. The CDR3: CATSGHTASGWSYEQYF. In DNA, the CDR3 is TGTGCCACCAGCGGCCACACAGCTAGCGGGTGGTCCTACGAGCAGTACTTC.